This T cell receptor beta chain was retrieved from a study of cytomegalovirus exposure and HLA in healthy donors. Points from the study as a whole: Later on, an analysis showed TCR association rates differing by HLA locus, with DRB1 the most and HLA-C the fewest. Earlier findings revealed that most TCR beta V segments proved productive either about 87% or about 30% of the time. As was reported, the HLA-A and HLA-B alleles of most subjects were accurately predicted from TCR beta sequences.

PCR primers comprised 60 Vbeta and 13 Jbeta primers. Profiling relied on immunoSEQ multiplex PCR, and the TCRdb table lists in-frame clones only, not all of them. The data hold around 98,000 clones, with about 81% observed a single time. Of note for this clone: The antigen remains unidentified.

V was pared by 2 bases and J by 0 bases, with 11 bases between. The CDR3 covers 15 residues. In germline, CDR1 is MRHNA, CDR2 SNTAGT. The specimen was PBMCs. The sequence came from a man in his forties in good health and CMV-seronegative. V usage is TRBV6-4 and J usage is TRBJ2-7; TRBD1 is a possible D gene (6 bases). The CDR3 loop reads CASSDGGPSSYEQYF. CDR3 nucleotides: TGTGCCAGCAGTGACGGGGGCCCTAGCTCCTACGAGCAGTACTTC.